A single sample gave rise to the 21 T cell receptor beta chains below, sequenced in a study of shared clonotypes between healthy human individuals. The protocol was immunoSEQ multiplex PCR, while the TCRdb copy is restricted to in-frame clones and leaves out a portion. The sample carries roughly 2.1 million clones, more than 85% recorded once. It was CD45RO-negative cells, positively selected for CCR7, that made up naive CD8 cells, with terminally differentiated effector memory CD45RA+ cells excluded. The sequenced sample consisted of naive CD8+ T cells from PBMCs. These receptors all come from a young man in good health. Some clones in this sample may be carry-over from other donors' samples.

The chain links TRBV14 to TRBJ2-7; D uncertain. The germline V gene has CDR1 SGHDN and CDR2 FVKESK. The ends were cut back, 3 bases at V and 1 base at J, with 7 bases in the middle. This CDR3 contains 13 residues. The CDR3 sequence is CASSHGVSYEQYF. The DNA of the CDR3 is TGTGCCAGCAGCCATGGGGTTTCCTACGAGCAGTACTTC.

V is TRBV11-2 and J is TRBJ2-3; TRBD1 is a possible D gene (5 bases). The CDR3 consists of 17 residues. Germline-derived CDR1 and CDR2 are SGHAT and FQNNGV. The V end lost 0 bases, the J end lost 7 bases, and 20 bases lay between the germline ends. The CDR3 DNA is TGTGCCAGCAGCTTAGATACAGGATCTAGGGTGGCGAATACGCAGTATTTT. Amino acids: CASSLDTGSRVANTQYF. The variable domain in full, completed from reference TRBV11-2 and TRBJ2-3, reads EAGVAQSPRYKIIEKRQSVAFWCNPISGHATLYWYQQILGQGPKLLIQFQNNGVVDDSQLPKDRFSAERLKGVDSTLKIQPAKLEDSAVYLCASSLDTGSRVANTQYFGPGTRLTVL.

V and J are TRBV7-9 and TRBJ2-7; D is uncertain. The CDR3 consists of 11 residues. Deletions cut 7 bases from V and 2 bases from J, with 6 bases between. Looked up from germline, CDR1 is SEHNR and CDR2 is FQNEAQ (reference sequence). This CDR3 is CASTTAYEQYF. In nucleotides, the CDR3 is TGTGCCAGCACCACGGCCTACGAGCAGTACTTC.

The V and J genes are TRBV15 and TRBJ1-1, with D unclear. V gave up 5 bases and J gave up 0 bases, with 13 bases separating them. The germline V gene has CDR1 LNHNV and CDR2 YYDKDF (reference sequence). This CDR3 has 15 amino acids. CDR3 nucleotide sequence: TGTGCCACCAGCCGTTCACAAAACCTGAACACTGAAGCTTTCTTT. Protein sequence: CATSRSQNLNTEAFF.

CDR3 sequence reads: CASRARVDTEAFF. The CDR3 DNA follows: TGTGCCAGCAGAGCGAGGGTGGACACTGAAGCTTTCTTT. This rearrangement joins TRBV11-3 to TRBJ1-1; D remains ambiguous. There are 13 residues in the CDR3. V was cut by 6 bases and J by 3 bases, with 11 bases left in between. Per germline, CDR1 SGHNT and CDR2 YENEEA.

The chain has TRBV29-1 and TRBJ1-3; D remains unclear. This CDR3 contains 13 residues. Germline V gene lookup returns CDR1 SQVTM and CDR2 ANQGSEA. Trimming cost V 6 bases and J 5 bases, with 14 bases left between them. Here the CDR3 reads CSVVDGLRNTIYF. CDR3 DNA: TGCAGCGTGGTTGACGGTTTAAGAAACACCATATATTTT.

The chain joins TRBV30 to TRBJ2-1, with TRBD2 matching over 13 bases. The length of the CDR3 is 15 residues. V was clipped by 3 bases and J by 3 bases; unmatched bases: 2. Per germline, CDR1 GTSNPN and CDR2 SVGIG (reference sequence). Written as DNA, the CDR3 is TGTGCCTGGAGAAGACTAGCGGGAGGCTACAATGAGCAGTTCTTC. It codes for CAWRRLAGGYNEQFF.

The chain links TRBV28 to TRBJ1-4; TRBD1 is a possible D gene (5 bases). In germline, CDR1 is MDHEN, CDR2 SYDVKM. The V end lost 5 bases, the J end lost 4 bases, and 11 bases lay between the germline ends. The CDR3 has 14 amino acids. The CDR3: CASSAGPSNEKLFF. Written as DNA, the CDR3 is TGTGCCAGCAGTGCGGGACCAAGTAATGAAAAACTGTTTTTT.

The gene calls are TRBV27 and TRBJ2-1; D may be TRBD2 (5 bases). The germline V and J ends were trimmed by 6 bases and 10 bases, with 16 bases remaining between them. Per germline, CDR1 MNHEY and CDR2 SMNVEV (reference sequence). The CDR3 sequence is 13 residues long. CDR3 residues: CASRSLGEREQFF. The CDR3 nucleotides read TGTGCCAGCAGAAGTCTCGGGGAGCGCGAGCAGTTCTTC.

The rearrangement uses TRBV5-1 and TRBJ2-7; D gene uncertain. The V and J ends lost 4 bases and 0 bases respectively, with 14 bases between them. The CDR3 sequence is 15 residues long. From germline, CDR1 is SGHRS and CDR2 YFSETQ. CDR3 protein: CASSPEFPSSYEQYF. The CDR3 DNA sequence: TGCGCCAGCAGCCCTGAGTTCCCCAGCTCCTACGAGCAGTACTTC.

The V gene is TRBV27, the J gene TRBJ2-5; 7 bases line up with TRBD2. J lost 2 bases, V lost 4 bases, and 7 bases had no gene match. CDR3 length: 15 residues. Germline V gene lookup returns CDR1 MNHEY and CDR2 SMNVEV (reference sequence). The CDR3 sequence: CASSSEAGRQETQYF. The CDR3 DNA reads as TGTGCCAGCAGTTCCGAAGCGGGACGGCAAGAGACCCAGTACTTC.

J is TRBJ1-5 and V is TRBV2; D is undetermined. The germline V gene has CDR1 SNHLY and CDR2 FYNNEI. V gave up 1 base and J gave up 0 bases, with 13 bases separating them. CDR3 length: 17 amino acids. The CDR3 loop reads CASSEGVELFSNQPQHF. CDR3 bases: TGTGCCAGCAGTGAAGGAGTAGAGCTCTTTAGCAATCAGCCCCAGCATTTT.

This chain joins TRBV9 and TRBJ2-1; the D gene could be TRBD1 or TRBD2 (5 bases each). The CDR3 runs 18 residues. Germline V gene data show CDR1 as SGDLS and CDR2 as YYNGEE. The germline V and J ends were trimmed by 6 bases and 4 bases, with 26 bases remaining between them. The CDR3 spells CASTAAASGASDYNEQFF. The CDR3 region has the DNA TGTGCCAGCACCGCAGCCGCATCCGGGGCTAGTGATTACAATGAGCAGTTCTTC.

The chain combines TRBV7-9 with TRBJ2-1; tentatively, D is TRBD1 or TRBD2 (6 bases each). The CDR3 runs to 13 residues. Germline CDR1 is SEHNR and CDR2 is FQNEAQ (reference sequence). Trimming left V 7 bases short and J 4 bases short, with 11 bases between. The CDR3 sequence: CASKVGGYNEQFF. CDR3 nucleotide sequence: TGTGCCAGCAAAGTAGGGGGGTACAATGAGCAGTTCTTC. The full variable domain, its missing parts supplied by reference TRBV7-9 and TRBJ2-1, is DTGVSQNPRHKITKRGQNVTFRCDPISEHNRLYWYRQTLGQGPEFLTYFQNEAQLEKSRLLSDRFSAERPKGSFSTLEIQRTEQGDSAMYLCASKVGGYNEQFFGPGTRLTVL.

This rearrangement joins TRBV6-1 to TRBJ2-2, with TRBD2 matching over 11 bases. Unmatched junction bases numbered 2, after V lost 8 bases and J lost 3 bases. The CDR3 length is 14 residues. Germline lookup yields CDR1 MNHNS and CDR2 SASEGT. The CDR3 protein is CASPSGRYTGELFF. CDR3 coding DNA: TGTGCCAGCCCTAGCGGGAGGTACACCGGGGAGCTGTTTTTT.

The CDR3 DNA is TGTGCCAGCAGCTCCCCGGAGGACAGGGGCTTCACAGATACGCAGTATTTT. This sequence encodes CASSSPEDRGFTDTQYF. The rearrangement uses TRBV7-2 and TRBJ2-3, with TRBD1 matching over 9 bases. Germline trimming cut 4 bases from V and 2 bases from J; bases unmatched to any gene: 10. The germline CDR1 and CDR2 sequences are SGHTA and FQGNSA. The CDR3 length is 17 residues.

The rearrangement uses TRBV14 and TRBJ2-7, with TRBD2 identical over 9 bases. V lost 8 bases and J lost 3; bases outside the gene matches: 5. This CDR3 comprises 13 residues. Germline loops: CDR1 SGHDN, CDR2 FVKESK. This chain's CDR3 is CASAGTSYYEQYF. The CDR3 DNA reads TGTGCCAGCGCCGGGACTAGCTACTACGAGCAGTACTTC.

The chain is built from TRBV27 and TRBJ2-7, with D tentatively TRBD2 (5 bases). Trimming pared 3 bases from V and 6 bases from J, leaving 9 bases between. The germline V gene has CDR1 MNHEY and CDR2 SMNVEV (reference sequence). This CDR3 spans 12 amino acids. The CDR3 nucleotides read TGTGCCAGCAGTTTCACAGAGGGCGAGCAGTACTTC. It translates to CASSFTEGEQYF.

J is TRBJ2-7 and V is TRBV28; D is ambiguous. Germline V lookup: CDR1 MDHEN, CDR2 SYDVKM. The CDR3 covers 15 residues. Trimming pared 3 bases from V and 0 bases from J, leaving 12 bases between. CDR3 residues: CASSFDRRSSYEQYF. The CDR3 DNA is TGTGCCAGCAGTTTCGATCGGCGGAGCTCCTACGAGCAGTACTTC.

This rearrangement joins TRBV21-1 to TRBJ1-1. TRBV21-1 is classified as a pseudogene. The CDR3 has 13 amino acids. The CDR3 protein is CASKGKSSAEAFF. The CDR3 coding sequence is TGTGCCAGCAAAGGGAAATCGAGTGCTGAAGCTTTCTTT.

The chain has TRBV7-9 and TRBJ1-3; D is unclear. Germline loops: CDR1 SEHNR, CDR2 FQNEAQ (reference sequence). The CDR3 length is 14 residues. Trimming took off 4 bases at V and 4 bases at J, with 11 bases between the two ends. CDR3 sequence: CASSSRSRGNTIYF. The CDR3, as DNA: TGTGCCAGCAGCTCTCGCTCCCGAGGAAACACCATATATTTT.